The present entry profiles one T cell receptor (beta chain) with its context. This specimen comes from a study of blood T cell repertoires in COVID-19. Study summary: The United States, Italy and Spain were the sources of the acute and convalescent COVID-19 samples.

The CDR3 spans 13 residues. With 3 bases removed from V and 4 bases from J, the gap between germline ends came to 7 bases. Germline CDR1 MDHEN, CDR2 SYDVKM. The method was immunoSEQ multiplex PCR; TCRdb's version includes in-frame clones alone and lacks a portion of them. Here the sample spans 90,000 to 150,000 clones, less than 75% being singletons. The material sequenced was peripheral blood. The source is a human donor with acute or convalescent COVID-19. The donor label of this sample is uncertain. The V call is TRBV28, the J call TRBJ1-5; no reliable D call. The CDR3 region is CASSFIENQPQHF. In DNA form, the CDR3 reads TGTGCCAGCAGTTTTATAGAGAATCAGCCCCAGCATTTT.